One and the same sample provided the 6 T cell receptor beta chains below, sequenced in a study of post-analysis software for immune sequencing data. Whole-study findings and limits: Relative to controls, patients had several TRBV segments at higher frequency, with TRBV5-6, TRBV5-1 and TRBV20-1 among these.

Carried by the TCR beta cDNA libraries were unique molecular identifiers. Via MiXCR, TCRdb re-called the PCR reads, giving one row per CDR3 protein. The data contain 750,000 to 900,000 distinct CDR3 sequences, 46% of them singletons. These receptors have no identified antigens. Sequencing was carried out using blood. These receptor sequences come from a girl aged 10 to 17 with multiple sclerosis.

This chain uses TRBV12-5 with TRBJ1-2; no clear D gene. The CDR3 sequence is 12 residues long. Germline V gene sequence: CDR1 LGHNT, CDR2 FRNRAP. Trimming stripped 1 base from V and 1 base from J, with 1 base between. For the CDR3, the DNA is TGTGCTAGTGGTTTGGATAACTATGGCTACACCTTC. The encoded protein is CASGLDNYGYTF.

Written as DNA, the CDR3 is TGCAGTGCTAGGTCCGGGACTAGTGGGGGCGAGCAGTACTTC. This translates into CSARSGTSGGEQYF. The rearrangement links TRBV20-1 to TRBJ2-7; 8 nucleotides match TRBD2. Trimming took 3 bases from V and 6 from J; bases not matched to a gene: 10. The CDR3 has 14 amino acids. Germline lookup yields CDR1 DFQATT and CDR2 SNEGSKA (reference sequence).

The genes are TRBV15 and TRBJ1-2; 7 bases are a match to TRBD1. V shed 4 bases, J shed 2 bases, and the junction held 13 bases outside the gene matches. The CDR3 extends over 17 amino acids. The V gene's germline CDR1 is LNHNV and CDR2 YYDKDF (reference sequence). The CDR3 DNA follows: TGTGCCACCAGCAAAGCAGGGCGATCGGGACAGAACTATGGCTACACCTTC. Translation: CATSKAGRSGQNYGYTF. Filled out from reference TRBV15 and TRBJ1-2, the complete variable domain reads DAMVIQNPRYQVTQFGKPVTLSCSQTLNHNVMYWYQQKSSQAPKLLFHYYDKDFNNEADTPDNFQSRRPNTSFCFLDIRSPGLGDTAMYLCATSKAGRSGQNYGYTFGSGTRLTVV.

The table lists this clonotype with a few counts. The chain joins TRBV9 to TRBJ2-7, with D possibly matching TRBD1 (6 bases). V was shortened by 0 bases and J by 7 bases, with 11 bases between the two germline ends. Germline V CDR1 and CDR2: SGDLS, YYNGEE. The length of the CDR3 is 13 residues. The CDR3 nucleotides are TGTGCCAGCAGCGTAGGGGACACCGGGGAGCAGTACTTC. Translated: CASSVGDTGEQYF.

This clonotype has just a few counts. The V and J genes are TRBV3-1 and TRBJ2-5; 9 nucleotides align to TRBD2. The J call may not be correct, given that the DNA end is closer to TRBJ2-7. The germline V gene has CDR1 LGHDT and CDR2 YNNKEL (reference sequence). There are 15 residues in the CDR3. The CDR3 sequence is CASSQGSGRTYEQYF. DNA for the CDR3: TGTGCCAGCAGCCAAGGCAGCGGGAGGACCTACGAGCAGTACTTC.

This clonotype was recorded a few times. The CDR3 DNA reads TGCAGCGTAAACTTCGCCCGGGAGACCCAGTACTTC. This translates into CSVNFARETQYF. The rearrangement links TRBV29-1 to TRBJ2-5; D remains ambiguous. The CDR3 runs to 12 residues. V was shortened by 6 bases and J by 5 bases, with 13 bases between the two germline ends. Germline CDR1 and CDR2: SQVTM and ANQGSEA.